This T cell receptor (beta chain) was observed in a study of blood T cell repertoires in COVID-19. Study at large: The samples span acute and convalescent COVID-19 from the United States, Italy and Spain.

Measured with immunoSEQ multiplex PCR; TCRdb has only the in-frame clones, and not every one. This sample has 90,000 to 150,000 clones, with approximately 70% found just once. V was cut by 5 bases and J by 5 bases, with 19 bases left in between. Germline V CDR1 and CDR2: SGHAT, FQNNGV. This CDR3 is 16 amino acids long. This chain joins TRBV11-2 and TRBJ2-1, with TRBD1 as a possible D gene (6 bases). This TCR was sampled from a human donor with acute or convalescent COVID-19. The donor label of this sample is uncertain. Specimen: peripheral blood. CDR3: CASSTYNHREHNEQFF. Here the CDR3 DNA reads TGTGCCAGCAGCACCTATAACCACAGGGAACACAATGAGCAGTTCTTC.